The T cell receptor beta chain under discussion was sequenced for a study of blood T cell repertoires in COVID-19. Generated by immunoSEQ multiplex PCR, the TCRdb table keeps only in-frame clones and is missing some. Of under 200,000 clones detected, 80% to 90% appear once; the ten largest clones hold about an eighth. Looked up from germline, CDR1 is LNHDA and CDR2 is SQIVND (reference sequence). V shed 5 bases, J shed 5 bases, and the junction held 9 bases outside the gene matches. The CDR3 consists of 16 residues. The sequence derives from a man younger than 40 with active or convalescent COVID-19. The specimen was peripheral blood. The chain recombines TRBV19 with TRBJ2-1; 10 positions agree with TRBD2. The CDR3 nucleotides read TGTGCCAGTAGTGGGGAACTAGCGGGGTTCAACAATGAGCAGTTCTTC. Amino acids: CASSGELAGFNNEQFF.